The 15 T cell receptor beta chains reported below all come from one sample, sequenced in a study of monozygotic twins with inflammatory bowel disease. From the 5' RACE reads, TCRdb lists one entry per CDR3 protein and no DNA. The listing contains 200,000 to 250,000 distinct CDR3 sequences. The material sequenced was blood. Receptors originate from a human donor with ulcerative colitis or Crohn's disease, or a healthy co-twin of an affected twin (not recorded which).

The genes are TRBV20-1 and TRBJ1-2; TCRdb picks TRBD1, but there is no DNA to check that call. The CDR3 has 13 residues. Germline V gives CDR1 DFQATT, CDR2 SNEGSKA (reference sequence). CDR3 residues: CSPREDKNYGYTF.

This rearrangement joins TRBV4-1 to TRBJ1-2; TCRdb outputs TRBD1, but without DNA this stays unchecked. CDR1 and CDR2 from the germline V gene are MGHRA and YSYEKL. This CDR3 is 16 amino acids long. CDR3 region: CASSQDEPGGRYGYTF.

The chain has TRBV7-2 and TRBJ2-7; there is no DNA to check the TCRdb D call of TRBD1. This CDR3 region has 16 residues. Germline V lookup: CDR1 SGHTA, CDR2 FQGNSA. CDR3: CASSPLSGTGGVEQYF.

The chain recombines TRBV28 with TRBJ1-1; the TRBD1 assignment by TCRdb is unverifiable without DNA. Per the germline V gene, CDR1 is MDHEN and CDR2 is SYDVKM. This CDR3 has 16 residues. CDR3: CASSSRGPKMNTEAFF.

This chain links TRBV7-9 with TRBJ2-1; TCRdb outputs TRBD2, but without DNA this stays unchecked. The CDR3 sequence is 15 residues long. CDR1 is SEHNR and CDR2 is FQNEAQ in the germline V gene (reference sequence). The CDR3 sequence: CASSFITSGDNEQFF.

The chain is built from TRBV5-4 and TRBJ2-1; TCRdb indicates TRBD2, and absent DNA this call remains unverified. The germline V gene has CDR1 SGHNT and CDR2 YYREEE (reference sequence). This CDR3 is 15 amino acids long. This CDR3 is CASSPGQGRDNEQFF.

The gene calls are TRBV12-3 or TRBV12-4 and TRBJ1-5. The CDR3 consists of 12 residues. The CDR3 protein is CASSFWNQPQHF.

The chain links TRBV28 to TRBJ1-1; TCRdb gives TRBD1 as the D gene, but with no DNA this cannot be confirmed. Germline assignment: CDR1 MDHEN and CDR2 SYDVKM. The CDR3 has 16 residues. The CDR3: CASWGRMPGMNTEAFF.

This chain connects TRBV4-1 to TRBJ1-3. Germline-derived CDR1 and CDR2 are MGHRA and YSYEKL. This CDR3 spans 15 amino acids. CDR3 protein: CASSQGGDWWDTIYF.

This sequence joins TRBV30 and TRBJ2-7; lacking DNA, the TRBD1 call made by TCRdb goes unchecked. Germline CDR1 is GTSNPN and CDR2 is SVGIG (reference sequence). The CDR3 covers 13 residues. This chain's CDR3 is CAWSVSRVGEQYF.

This rearrangement joins TRBV27 to TRBJ2-5; TCRdb calls TRBD1, which cannot be checked without DNA. The CDR3 runs to 12 residues. Germline V gene sequence: CDR1 MNHEY, CDR2 SMNVEV (reference sequence). The chain's CDR3 is CATRQGQETQYF.

The chain joins TRBV7-2 to TRBJ1-5. Germline lookup yields CDR1 SGHTA and CDR2 FQGNSA. This CDR3 contains 12 residues. CDR3: CASSLMDQPQHF.

The V and J genes are TRBV18 and TRBJ1-1; as DNA is missing, the TRBD1 call by TCRdb cannot be tested. The CDR3 has 13 residues. Per germline, CDR1 KGHSH and CDR2 LQKENI. The CDR3 loop reads CASSKKGDTEAFF.

The rearrangement joins TRBV5-4 to TRBJ2-1. The V gene's germline CDR1 is SGHNT and CDR2 YYREEE (reference sequence). There are 13 residues in the CDR3. The chain's CDR3 is CASSLPSYNEQFF.

The chain uses TRBV19 and TRBJ2-4; lacking DNA, the TRBD2 call made by TCRdb goes unchecked. The CDR3 consists of 18 residues. CDR1 is LNHDA and CDR2 is SQIVND in the germline V gene (reference sequence). The CDR3 loop is CASTPGLAGGWAKNIQYF. Together with reference TRBV19 and TRBJ2-4, the CDR3 gives the full variable domain: DGGITQSPKYLFRKEGQNVTLSCEQNLNHDAMYWYRQDPGQGLRLIYYSQIVNDFQKGDIAEGYSVSREKKESFPLTVTSAQKNPTAFYLCASTPGLAGGWAKNIQYFGAGTRLSVL.